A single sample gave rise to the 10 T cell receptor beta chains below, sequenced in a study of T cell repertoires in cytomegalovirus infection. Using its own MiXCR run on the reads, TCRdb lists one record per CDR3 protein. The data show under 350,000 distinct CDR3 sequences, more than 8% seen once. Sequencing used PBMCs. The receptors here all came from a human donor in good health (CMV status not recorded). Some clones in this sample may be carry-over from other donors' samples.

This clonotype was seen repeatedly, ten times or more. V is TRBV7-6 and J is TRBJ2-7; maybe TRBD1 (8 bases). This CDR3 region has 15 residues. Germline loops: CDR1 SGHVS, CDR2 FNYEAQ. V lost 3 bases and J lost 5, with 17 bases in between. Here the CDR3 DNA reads TGTGCCAGCAGCTTGGGGGGGACAGGAGAGAACGAGCAGTACTTC. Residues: CASSLGGTGENEQYF.

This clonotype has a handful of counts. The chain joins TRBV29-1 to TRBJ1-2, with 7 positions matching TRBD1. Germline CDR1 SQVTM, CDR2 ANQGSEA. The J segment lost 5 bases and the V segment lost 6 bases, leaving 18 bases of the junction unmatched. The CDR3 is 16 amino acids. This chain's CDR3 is CSVPSGGRGAGYGYTF. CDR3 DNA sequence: TGCAGCGTGCCCTCAGGGGGACGGGGGGCAGGGTATGGCTACACCTTC.

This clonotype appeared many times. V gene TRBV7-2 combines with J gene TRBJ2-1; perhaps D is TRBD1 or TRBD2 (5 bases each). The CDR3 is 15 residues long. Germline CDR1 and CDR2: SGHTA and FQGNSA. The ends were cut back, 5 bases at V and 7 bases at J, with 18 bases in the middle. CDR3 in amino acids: CASSPWGRVGNEQFF. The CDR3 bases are TGTGCCAGCAGCCCTTGGGGGAGAGTGGGTAATGAGCAGTTCTTC. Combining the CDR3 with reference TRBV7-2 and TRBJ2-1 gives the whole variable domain GAGVSQSPSNKVTEKGKDVELRCDPISGHTALYWYRQSLGQGLEFLIYFQGNSAPDKSGLPSDRFSAERTGGSVSTLTIQRTQQEDSAVYLCASSPWGRVGNEQFFGPGTRLTVL.

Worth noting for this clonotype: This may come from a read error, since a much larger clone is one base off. In DNA form, the CDR3 reads TGTGCCAGCAGCCGACAGACCTACGAGCAGTACTTC. The encoded protein is CASSRQTYEQYF. This chain links TRBV5-5 with TRBJ2-7; D possibly corresponds to TRBD1 (5 bases). Germline-derived CDR1 and CDR2 are SGHKS and YYEKEE (reference sequence). Trimming took 4 bases from V and 2 from J, leaving 7 bases between them. The CDR3 covers 12 residues.

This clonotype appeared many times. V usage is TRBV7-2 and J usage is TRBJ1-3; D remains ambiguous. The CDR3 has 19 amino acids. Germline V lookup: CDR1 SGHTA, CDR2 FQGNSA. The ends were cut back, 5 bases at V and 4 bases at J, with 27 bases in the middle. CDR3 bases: TGTGCCAGCAGCCCAGGCCTGGGGAGGGAACCTAATTCGGGAAACACCATATATTTT. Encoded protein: CASSPGLGREPNSGNTIYF.

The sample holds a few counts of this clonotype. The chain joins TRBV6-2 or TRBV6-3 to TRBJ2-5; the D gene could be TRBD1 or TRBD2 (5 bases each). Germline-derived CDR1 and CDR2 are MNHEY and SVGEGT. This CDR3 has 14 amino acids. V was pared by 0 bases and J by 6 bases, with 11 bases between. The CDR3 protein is CASSYSEAGKTQYF. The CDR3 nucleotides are TGTGCCAGCAGTTACTCGGAGGCAGGGAAGACCCAGTACTTC.

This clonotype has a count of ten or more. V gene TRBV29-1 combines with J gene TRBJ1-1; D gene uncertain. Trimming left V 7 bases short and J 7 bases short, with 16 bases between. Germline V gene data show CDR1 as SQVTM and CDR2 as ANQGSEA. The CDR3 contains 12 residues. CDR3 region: CSAWEVRSEAFF. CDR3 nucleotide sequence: TGCAGCGCCTGGGAAGTCCGCAGTGAAGCTTTCTTT.

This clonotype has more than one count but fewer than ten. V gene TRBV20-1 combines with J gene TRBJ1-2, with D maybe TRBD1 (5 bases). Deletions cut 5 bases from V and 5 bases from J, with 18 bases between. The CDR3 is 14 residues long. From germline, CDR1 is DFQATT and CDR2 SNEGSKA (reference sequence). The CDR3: CSAPMGLQTYGYTF. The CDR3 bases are TGCAGTGCTCCGATGGGACTACAAACATATGGCTACACCTTC.

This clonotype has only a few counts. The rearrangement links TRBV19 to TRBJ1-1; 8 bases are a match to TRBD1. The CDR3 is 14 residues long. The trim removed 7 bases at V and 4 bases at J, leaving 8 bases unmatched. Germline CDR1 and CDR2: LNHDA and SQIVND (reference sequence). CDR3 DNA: TGTGCCAGTATTGACAGGGGCGGTATCACTGAAGCTTTCTTT. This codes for CASIDRGGITEAFF.

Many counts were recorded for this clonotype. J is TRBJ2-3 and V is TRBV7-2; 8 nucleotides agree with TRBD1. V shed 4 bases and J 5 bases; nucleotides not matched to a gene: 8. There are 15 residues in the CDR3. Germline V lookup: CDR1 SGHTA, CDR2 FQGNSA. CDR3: CASSSPGQAGDTQYF. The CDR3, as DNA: TGTGCCAGCAGCTCCCCGGGACAGGCTGGAGATACGCAGTATTTT. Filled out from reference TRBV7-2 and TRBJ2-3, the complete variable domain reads GAGVSQSPSNKVTEKGKDVELRCDPISGHTALYWYRQSLGQGLEFLIYFQGNSAPDKSGLPSDRFSAERTGGSVSTLTIQRTQQEDSAVYLCASSSPGQAGDTQYFGPGTRLTVL.